The T cell receptor beta chain under discussion was sequenced for a study of T cell responses to AZD1222 COVID-19 vaccine (dated by TCRdb to the early 2020s). Context from the whole study: AZD1222 recipients whose second dose came at about 4 weeks and those whose second dose came at about 12 weeks were combined into one group, since spike-specific TCR depth and breadth did not differ between the two schedules. TCR sequencing covered some 250 trial participants: 200 to 210 given two doses of AZD1222 and around 26 given two doses of MenACWY control vaccine. Trial participants were enrolled by age into 18-55, 56-69 and 70-plus year subgroups, with around 140, 26 and 57 TCR-sequenced participants respectively.

Comment on this clone: Its antigen has not been determined. The sample holds no much larger clone one base away, and base qualities are not on file.

The CDR3 regions of human TCRbeta chains were subjected to immunosequencing. The paper's processing steps were these. Repertoire TCRs were checked for matches against a reference library of SARS-CoV-2-specific TCRs that had been generated using the MIRA antigen-specificity platform. Breadth meant the fraction of unique TCRs that were SARS-CoV-2-associated, whereas depth meant the fraction of total T cells that were SARS-CoV-2-associated. Each spike-specific TCR was assigned to its reactive spike region and to a CD4 or CD8 class using the MIRA data. Log10-transformed breadth and depth values were compared by one-way ANOVA with Sidak's multiple comparisons tests. TCRdb mirrors the immuneACCESS table, restricted to in-frame sequences. Some clones are absent from its copies; in checked studies, under half trace to an unresolved V gene, and the reason for the others is unknown. D and trimming were read from the DNA, whereas the V and J calls and clone size are those reported in that table. The sample data list roughly 70,000 clones, and roughly 87% of these were observed just once. Of the sample, roughly 17% is held by the ten largest clones.

The meaning of the sample's time point label: baseline before first vaccination. Samples from vaccinated people were obtained from the UK trials COV001 and COV002, which included a single-blind randomized controlled phase 2/3 trial of AZD1222 (ChAdOx1 nCoV-19) in healthy adults. Trial participant PBMC samples were collected at day 0 and day 28 after the second dose for TCRbeta chain sequencing. General conclusions and limits of the study: Conclusions about previously exposed vaccinees are limited because only a handful of AZD1222 recipients were SARS-CoV-2 seropositive at baseline. Epitopes outside the regions mutated in the B.1.351 and B.1.1.7 variants were reportedly recognized by nearly half of the unique spike-specific TCRs. Because no day 14 peak-response samples were available, repertoires were characterized only after the peak T cell response. Vaccine-associated CD4 TCRs spanned the whole spike protein, with dominant responses in regions 160-218 and 743-854. In the small 56-69-year group, the increase in depth fell short of significance, most likely because of low power. Participants were mostly white British, with more females than males. The authors suggested clonal diversity may have been underestimated. After two AZD1222 doses, both the breadth and the depth of spike-specific TCRs were significantly higher than at day 0 and than in MenACWY recipients.

The germline V gene yields SGHRS for CDR1 and YFSETQ for CDR2. Relative to germline, V is missing 4 bases and J is missing 4 bases, with 8 bases of the junction outside any gene match. From the cysteine up to the phenylalanine, the CDR3 has a length of 15 residues. The DNA shown is the 45-base CDR3, in frame from base 1. The rearrangement combines TRBV5-1 with TRBJ2-7, and TRBD1 matches 10 of the central bases. The TCR was taken from an adult in good health. Material: peripheral blood, obtained on day 0 of AZD1222 vaccination. Here is the DNA: TGCGCCAGCAGCAATCCGGGACAGGGGATATACGAGCAGTACTTC. Protein translation: CASSNPGQGIYEQYF.